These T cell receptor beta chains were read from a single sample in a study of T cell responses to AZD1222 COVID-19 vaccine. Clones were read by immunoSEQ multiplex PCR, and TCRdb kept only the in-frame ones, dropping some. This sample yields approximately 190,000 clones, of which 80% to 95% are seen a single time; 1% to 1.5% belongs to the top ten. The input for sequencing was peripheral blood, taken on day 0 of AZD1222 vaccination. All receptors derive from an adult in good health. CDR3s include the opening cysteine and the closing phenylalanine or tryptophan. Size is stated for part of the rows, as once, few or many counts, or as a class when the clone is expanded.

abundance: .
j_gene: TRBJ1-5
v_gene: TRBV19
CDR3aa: CASSYRASANQPQHF

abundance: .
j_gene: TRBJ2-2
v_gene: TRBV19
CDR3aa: CASSRGVLTSGGELFF

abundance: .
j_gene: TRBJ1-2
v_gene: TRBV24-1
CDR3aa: CATSDSHGNGYTF

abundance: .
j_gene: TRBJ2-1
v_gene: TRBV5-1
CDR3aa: CASSTRGTYYNEQFF

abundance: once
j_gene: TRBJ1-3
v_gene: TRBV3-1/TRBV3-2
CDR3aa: CASSQGGTGNTIYF

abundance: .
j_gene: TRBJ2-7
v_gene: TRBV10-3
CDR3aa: CAISESIGGGSYEQYF

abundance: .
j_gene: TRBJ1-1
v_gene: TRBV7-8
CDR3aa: CASSQRQAEAFF

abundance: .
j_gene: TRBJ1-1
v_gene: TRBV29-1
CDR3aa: CSAVSGYTEAFF

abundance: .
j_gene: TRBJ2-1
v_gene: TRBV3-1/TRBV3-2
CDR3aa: CASSPGLAAINEQFF

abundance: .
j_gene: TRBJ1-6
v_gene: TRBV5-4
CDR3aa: CASSRQGGAVNSPLHF

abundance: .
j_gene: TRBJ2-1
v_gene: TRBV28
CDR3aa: CASSSQGTGADEQFF

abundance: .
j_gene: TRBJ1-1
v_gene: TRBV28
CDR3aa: CASSRQDTEAFF

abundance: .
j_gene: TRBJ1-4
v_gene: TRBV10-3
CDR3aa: CAISDSGQGREKLFF

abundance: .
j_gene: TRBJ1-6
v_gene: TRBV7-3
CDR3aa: CASSRRGHYNSPLHF

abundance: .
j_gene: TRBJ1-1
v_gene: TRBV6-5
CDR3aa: CATGGPGSNTEAFF

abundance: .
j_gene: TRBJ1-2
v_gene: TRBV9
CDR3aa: CASSLGGGWAYGYTF

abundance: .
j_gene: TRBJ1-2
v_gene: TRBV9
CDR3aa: CASSVAGDGYTF

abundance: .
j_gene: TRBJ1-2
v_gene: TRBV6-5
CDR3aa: CASSRQGMQGYTF

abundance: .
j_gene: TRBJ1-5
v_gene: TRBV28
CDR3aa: CASSLSGGARQPQHF

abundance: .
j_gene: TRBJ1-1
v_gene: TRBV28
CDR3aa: CASSPPGTDLEAFF

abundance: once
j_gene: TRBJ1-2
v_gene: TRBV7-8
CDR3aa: CASSLAGGNGYTF

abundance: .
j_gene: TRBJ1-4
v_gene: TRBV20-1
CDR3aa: CSASSGGAGTNEKLFF

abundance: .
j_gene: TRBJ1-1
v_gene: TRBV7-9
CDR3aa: CASSLGNPRGTEAFF

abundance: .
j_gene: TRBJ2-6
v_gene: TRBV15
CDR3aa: CATSRDKASSGANVLTF

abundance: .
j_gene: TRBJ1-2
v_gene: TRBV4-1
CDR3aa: CASSQDSVTGTNYGYTF

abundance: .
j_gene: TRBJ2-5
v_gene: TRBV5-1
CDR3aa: CASSKGAGEETQYF

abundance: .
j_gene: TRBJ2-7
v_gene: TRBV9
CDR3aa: CASSVGSGLSSYEQYF

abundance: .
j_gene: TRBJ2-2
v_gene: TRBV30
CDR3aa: CAWTAGGRIGELFF

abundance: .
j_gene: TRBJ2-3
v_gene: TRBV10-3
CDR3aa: CAISETAGTQYF

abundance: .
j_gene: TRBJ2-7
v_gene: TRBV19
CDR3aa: CASSNPAAWDSGGEQYF

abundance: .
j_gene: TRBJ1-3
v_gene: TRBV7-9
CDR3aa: CASSRDSGNTIYF

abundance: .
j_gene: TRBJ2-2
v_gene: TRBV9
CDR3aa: CASSRWTVPGEELFF

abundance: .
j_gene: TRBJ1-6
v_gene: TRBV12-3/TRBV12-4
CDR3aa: CASSLRRALHF

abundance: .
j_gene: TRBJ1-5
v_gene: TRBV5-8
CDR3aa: CASSVGTTNSNQPQHF

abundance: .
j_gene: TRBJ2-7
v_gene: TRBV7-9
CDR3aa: CASSLGRTGGDEQYF

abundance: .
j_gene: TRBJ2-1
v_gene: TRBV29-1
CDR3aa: CSSTGDPANEQFF